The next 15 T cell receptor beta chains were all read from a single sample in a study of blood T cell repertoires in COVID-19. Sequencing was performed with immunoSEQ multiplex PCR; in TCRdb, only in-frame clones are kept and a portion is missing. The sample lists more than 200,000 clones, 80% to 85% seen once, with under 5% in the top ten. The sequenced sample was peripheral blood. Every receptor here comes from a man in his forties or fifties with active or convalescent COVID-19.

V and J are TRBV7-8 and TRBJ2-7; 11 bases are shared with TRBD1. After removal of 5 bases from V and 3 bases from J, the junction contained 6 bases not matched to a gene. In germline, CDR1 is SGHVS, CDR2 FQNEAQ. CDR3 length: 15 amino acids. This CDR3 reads CASSPRTGGFYEQYF. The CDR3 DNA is TGTGCCAGCAGCCCGAGGACAGGGGGCTTCTACGAGCAGTACTTC.

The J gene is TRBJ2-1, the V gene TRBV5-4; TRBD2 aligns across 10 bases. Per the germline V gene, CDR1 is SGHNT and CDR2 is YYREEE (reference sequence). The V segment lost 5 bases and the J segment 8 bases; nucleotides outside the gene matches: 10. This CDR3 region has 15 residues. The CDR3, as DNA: TGTGCCAGCAGTTTGAGCGGGGGGGCGTTCGATGAGCAGTTCTTC. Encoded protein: CASSLSGGAFDEQFF.

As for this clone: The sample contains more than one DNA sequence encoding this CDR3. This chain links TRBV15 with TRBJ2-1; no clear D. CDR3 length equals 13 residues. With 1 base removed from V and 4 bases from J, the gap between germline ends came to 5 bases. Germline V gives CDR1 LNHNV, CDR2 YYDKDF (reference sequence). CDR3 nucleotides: TGTGCCACCAGCAGAGGAGGTTACAATGAGCAGTTCTTC. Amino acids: CATSRGGYNEQFF.

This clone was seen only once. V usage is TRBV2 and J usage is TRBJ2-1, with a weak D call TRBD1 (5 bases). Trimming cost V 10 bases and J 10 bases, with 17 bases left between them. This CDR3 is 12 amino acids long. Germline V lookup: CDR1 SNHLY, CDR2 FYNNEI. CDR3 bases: TGTGCCACGCAAAAAGGGGAATGGGAGCAGTTCTTC. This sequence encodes CATQKGEWEQFF.

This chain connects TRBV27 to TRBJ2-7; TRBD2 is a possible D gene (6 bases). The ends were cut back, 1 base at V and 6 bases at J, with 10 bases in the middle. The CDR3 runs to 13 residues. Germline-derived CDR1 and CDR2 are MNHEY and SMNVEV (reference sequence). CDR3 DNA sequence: TGTGCCAGCAGTTTATTCGTCGGGGGCGAGCAGTACTTC. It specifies CASSLFVGGEQYF.

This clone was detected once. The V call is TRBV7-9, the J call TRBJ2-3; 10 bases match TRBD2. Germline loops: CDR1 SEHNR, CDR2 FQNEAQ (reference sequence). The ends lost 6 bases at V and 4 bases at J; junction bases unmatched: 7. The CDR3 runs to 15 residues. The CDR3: CASSLGLAEADTQYF. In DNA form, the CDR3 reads TGTGCCAGCAGTCTCGGACTAGCGGAAGCAGATACGCAGTATTTT.

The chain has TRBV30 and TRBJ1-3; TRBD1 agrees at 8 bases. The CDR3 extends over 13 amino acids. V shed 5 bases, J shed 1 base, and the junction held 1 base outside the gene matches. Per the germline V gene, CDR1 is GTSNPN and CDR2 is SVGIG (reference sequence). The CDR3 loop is CAWGQGSGNTIYF. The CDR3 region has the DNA TGTGCCTGGGGACAGGGTTCTGGAAACACCATATATTTT.

The CDR3 protein is CASSLSSAGTDTQYF. The CDR3 DNA is TGTGCCAGCTCCCTTTCTAGCGCAGGGACGGATACGCAGTATTTT. The chain carries TRBV18 and TRBJ2-3, with D perhaps TRBD2 (6 bases). V gave up 6 bases and J gave up 6 bases, with 19 bases separating them. This CDR3 has 15 amino acids. Germline CDR1 reads KGHSH; CDR2 reads LQKENI.

CDR3 region: CASSPGTGDLRQQETQYF. CDR3 bases: TGTGCCAGCAGCCCCGGGACAGGGGATCTGAGGCAACAAGAGACCCAGTACTTC. The chain recombines TRBV6-2 or TRBV6-3 with TRBJ2-5; 10 nucleotides line up with TRBD1. The ends lost 6 bases at V and 2 bases at J; junction bases unmatched: 15. The CDR3 is 18 amino acids. CDR1 is MNHEY, CDR2 SVGEGT, per germline.

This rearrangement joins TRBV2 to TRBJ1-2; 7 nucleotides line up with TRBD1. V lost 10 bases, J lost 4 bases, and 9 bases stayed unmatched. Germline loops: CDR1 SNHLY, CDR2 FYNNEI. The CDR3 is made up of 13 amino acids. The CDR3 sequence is CATTRDSLYGYTF. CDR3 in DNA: TGTGCCACAACCCGGGACAGCCTCTATGGCTACACCTTC. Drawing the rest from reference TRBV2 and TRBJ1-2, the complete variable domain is EPEVTQTPSHQVTQMGQEVILRCVPISNHLYFYWYRQILGQKVEFLVSFYNNEISEKSEIFDDQFSVERPDGSNFTLKIRSTKLEDSAMYFCATTRDSLYGYTFGSGTRLTVV.

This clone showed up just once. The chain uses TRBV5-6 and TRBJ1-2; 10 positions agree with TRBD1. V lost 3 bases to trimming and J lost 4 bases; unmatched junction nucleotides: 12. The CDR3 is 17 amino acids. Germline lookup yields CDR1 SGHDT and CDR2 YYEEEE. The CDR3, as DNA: TGTGCCAGCAGCTCAGGACAGGGGGGGTTTGTTGGCTATGGCTACACCTTC. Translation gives CASSSGQGGFVGYGYTF. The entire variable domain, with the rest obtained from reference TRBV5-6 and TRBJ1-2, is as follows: DAGVTQSPTHLIKTRGQQVTLRCSPKSGHDTVSWYQQALGQGPQFIFQYYEEEERQRGNFPDRFSGHQFPNYSSELNVNALLLGDSALYLCASSSGQGGFVGYGYTFGSGTRLTVV.

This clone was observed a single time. The DNA for the CDR3 is TGTGCCAGCAGCCCGGGACTAGCGGGGGGGCTATCCAAAAACATTCAGTACTTC. It translates to CASSPGLAGGLSKNIQYF. This chain connects TRBV7-3 to TRBJ2-4; 16 positions agree with TRBD2. The V and J ends lost 5 bases and 2 bases, in that order; junction bases with no gene match: 6. The CDR3 is made up of 18 amino acids. CDR1 and CDR2 (germline): SGHTA, FQGTGA.

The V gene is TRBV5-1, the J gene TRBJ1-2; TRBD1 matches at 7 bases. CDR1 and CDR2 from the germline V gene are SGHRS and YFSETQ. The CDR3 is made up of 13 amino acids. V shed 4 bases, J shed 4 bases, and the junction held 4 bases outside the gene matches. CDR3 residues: CASSQAGGYGYTF. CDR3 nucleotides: TGCGCCAGCAGCCAAGCAGGGGGCTATGGCTACACCTTC.

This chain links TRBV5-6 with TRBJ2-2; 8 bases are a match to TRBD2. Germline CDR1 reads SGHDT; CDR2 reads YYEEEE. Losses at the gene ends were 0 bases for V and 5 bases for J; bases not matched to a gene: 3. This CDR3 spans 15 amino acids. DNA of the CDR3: TGTGCCAGCAGCTTGGGGACTAGCCGAACCGGGGAGCTGTTTTTT. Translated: CASSLGTSRTGELFF.

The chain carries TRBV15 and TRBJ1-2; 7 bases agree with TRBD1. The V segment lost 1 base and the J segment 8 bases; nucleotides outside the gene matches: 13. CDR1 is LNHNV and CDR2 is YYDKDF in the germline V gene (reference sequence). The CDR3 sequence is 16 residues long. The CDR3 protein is CATSRGQTGPYVGYTF. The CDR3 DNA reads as TGTGCCACCAGCAGAGGCCAGACAGGGCCATACGTCGGCTACACCTTC.